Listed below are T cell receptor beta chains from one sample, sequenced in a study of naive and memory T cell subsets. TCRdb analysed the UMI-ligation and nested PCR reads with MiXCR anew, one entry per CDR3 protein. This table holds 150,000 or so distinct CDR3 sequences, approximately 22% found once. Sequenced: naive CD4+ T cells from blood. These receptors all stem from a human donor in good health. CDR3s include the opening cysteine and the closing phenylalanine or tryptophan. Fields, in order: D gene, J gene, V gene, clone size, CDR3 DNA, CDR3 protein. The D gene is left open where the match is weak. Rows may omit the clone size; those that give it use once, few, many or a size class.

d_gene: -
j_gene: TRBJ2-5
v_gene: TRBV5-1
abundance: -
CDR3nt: TGCGCCAGCAGCGGGGGCGAAAGGGAGGAGACCCAGTACTTC
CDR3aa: CASSGGEREETQYF

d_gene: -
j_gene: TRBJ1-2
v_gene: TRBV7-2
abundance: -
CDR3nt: TGTGCCAGCAGCTTAGTAACTAACTATGGCTACACCTTC
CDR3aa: CASSLVTNYGYTF

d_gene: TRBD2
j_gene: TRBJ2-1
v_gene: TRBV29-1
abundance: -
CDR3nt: TGCAGCGTAACTAGCGAGACCACCTACAATGAGCAGTTCTTC
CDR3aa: CSVTSETTYNEQFF

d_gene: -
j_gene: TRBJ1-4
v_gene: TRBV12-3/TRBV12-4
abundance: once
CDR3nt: TGTGCCAGCGGAGGGGGTAATAATGAAAAACTGTTTTTT
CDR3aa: CASGGGNNEKLFF

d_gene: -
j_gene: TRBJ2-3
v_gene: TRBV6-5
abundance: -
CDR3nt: TGTGCCTCAACAGTTAGAGGCTCCGATACGCAGTATTTT
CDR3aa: CASTVRGSDTQYF

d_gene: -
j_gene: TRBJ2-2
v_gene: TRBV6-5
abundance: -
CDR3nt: TGTGCCAGCAGTTTCGGCCAGAACACCGGGGAGCTGTTTTTT
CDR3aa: CASSFGQNTGELFF

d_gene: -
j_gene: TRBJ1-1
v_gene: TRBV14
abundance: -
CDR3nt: TGTGCCAGCAGCCAAGAGCTGGGGGCGGCTGAAGCTTTCTTT
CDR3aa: CASSQELGAAEAFF

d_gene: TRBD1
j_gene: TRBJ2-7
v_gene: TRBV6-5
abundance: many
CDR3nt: TGTGCCAGCAGTTACTCGGGACAGGGGTCGGGAGAGCAGTACTTC
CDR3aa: CASSYSGQGSGEQYF

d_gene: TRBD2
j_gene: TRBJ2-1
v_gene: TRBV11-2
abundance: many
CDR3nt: TGTGCCAGCAGCCGAACCCCACTAGCGGGAGGGGGCAATGAGCAGTTCTTC
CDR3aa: CASSRTPLAGGGNEQFF

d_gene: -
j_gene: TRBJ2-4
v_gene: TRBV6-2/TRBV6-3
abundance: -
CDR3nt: TGTGCCAGCGGACGCACGCATAAGGGAGCCAAAAACATTCAGTACTTC
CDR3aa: CASGRTHKGAKNIQYF

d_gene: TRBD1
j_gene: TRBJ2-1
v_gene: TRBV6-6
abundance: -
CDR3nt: TGTGCCAGCAGTTACGAGACAGGGGTCTGGCGAAATGAGCAGTTCTTC
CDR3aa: CASSYETGVWRNEQFF

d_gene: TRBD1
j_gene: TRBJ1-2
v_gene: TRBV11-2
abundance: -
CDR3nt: TGTGCCAGCAGCCAGGGGGGCAGGGGGCCTGGCTACACCTTC
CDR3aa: CASSQGGRGPGYTF

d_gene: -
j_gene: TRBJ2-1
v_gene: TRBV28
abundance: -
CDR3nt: TGTGCCAGCAGCCGCCAGGTCCAGGGACCCTACAATGAGCAGTTCTTC
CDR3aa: CASSRQVQGPYNEQFF

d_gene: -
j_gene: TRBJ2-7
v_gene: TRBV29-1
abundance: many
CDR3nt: TGCAGCGCGGGGGACCGACCCTACGAGCAGTACTTC
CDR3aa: CSAGDRPYEQYF

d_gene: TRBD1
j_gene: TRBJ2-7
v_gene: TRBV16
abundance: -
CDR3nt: TGTGCCAGCAGTACCGGGACAGGGTTTTACGAGCAGTACTTC
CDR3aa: CASSTGTGFYEQYF

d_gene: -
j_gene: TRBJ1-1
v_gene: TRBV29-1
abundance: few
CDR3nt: TGCAGCGTTGAAGAAGTAAGCGGCCAAGGCACTGAAGCTTTCTTT
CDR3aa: CSVEEVSGQGTEAFF

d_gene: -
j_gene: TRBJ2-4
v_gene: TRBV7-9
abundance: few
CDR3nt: TGTGCCAGCAGCCGCGCGGGACAGCGAAACATTCAGTACTTC
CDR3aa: CASSRAGQRNIQYF

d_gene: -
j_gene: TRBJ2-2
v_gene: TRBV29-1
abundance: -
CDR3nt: TGCAGCGTTACCATAGCGGCGAACACCGGGGAGCTGTTTTTT
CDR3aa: CSVTIAANTGELFF

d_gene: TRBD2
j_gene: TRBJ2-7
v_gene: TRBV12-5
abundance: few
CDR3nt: TGTGCTAGTGGTTGGGGCCGCAACCTCTCGGGAGGGCCCCCCTACGAGCAGTACTTC
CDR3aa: CASGWGRNLSGGPPYEQYF

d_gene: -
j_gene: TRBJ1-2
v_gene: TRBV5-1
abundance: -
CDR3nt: TGCGCCAGCAGCTTGCCCCCTCCGGGACAACTTAACTATGGCTACACCTTC
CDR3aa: CASSLPPPGQLNYGYTF

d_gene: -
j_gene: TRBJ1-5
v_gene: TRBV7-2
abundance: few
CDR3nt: TGTGCCAGCAGCTTGGATGCCGGGAATCAGCCCCAGCATTTT
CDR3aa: CASSLDAGNQPQHF

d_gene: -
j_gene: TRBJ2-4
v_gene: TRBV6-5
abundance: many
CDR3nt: TGTGCCAGCAGTTCGATCATTGGAACAGCCAAAAACATTCAGTACTTC
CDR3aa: CASSSIIGTAKNIQYF

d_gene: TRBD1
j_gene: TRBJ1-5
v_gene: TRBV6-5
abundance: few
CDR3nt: TGTGCCAGCAGTTCGGACAGGAGCGCGGGTCAGCCCCAGCATTTT
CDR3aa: CASSSDRSAGQPQHF

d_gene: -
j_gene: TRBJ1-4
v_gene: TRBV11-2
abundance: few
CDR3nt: TGTGCCAGCAGTCCTGACAGGACAACTAATGAAAAACTGTTTTTT
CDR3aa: CASSPDRTTNEKLFF

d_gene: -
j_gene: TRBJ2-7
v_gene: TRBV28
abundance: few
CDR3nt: TGTGCCAGCACCTTGACCCGGCAGGGCTCCTACGAGCAGTACTTC
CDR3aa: CASTLTRQGSYEQYF

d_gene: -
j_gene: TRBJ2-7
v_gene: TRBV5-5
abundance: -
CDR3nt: TGTGCCAGCAGCTTGGGCGCCAGGATGAGCTCCTACGAGCAGTACTTC
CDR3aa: CASSLGARMSSYEQYF

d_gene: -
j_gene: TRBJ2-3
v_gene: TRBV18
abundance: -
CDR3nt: TGTGCCAGCTCACCAAGGGGGGGACCAGATACGCAGTATTTT
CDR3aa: CASSPRGGPDTQYF

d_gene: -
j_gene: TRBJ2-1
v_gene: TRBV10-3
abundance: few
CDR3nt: TGTGCCGCCAGGGGACCCCGGGGGAATGAGCAGTTCTTC
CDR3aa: CAARGPRGNEQFF

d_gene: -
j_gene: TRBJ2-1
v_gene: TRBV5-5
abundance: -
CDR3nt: TGTGCCAGCAGCTTGGTGGTGGGAGCCGGTAATGAGCAGTTCTTC
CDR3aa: CASSLVVGAGNEQFF

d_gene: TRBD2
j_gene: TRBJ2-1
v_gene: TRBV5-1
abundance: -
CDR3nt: TGCGCCAGCAGCTTAACCGGGACTAGCGGGAGCAATGAGCAGTTCTTC
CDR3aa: CASSLTGTSGSNEQFF

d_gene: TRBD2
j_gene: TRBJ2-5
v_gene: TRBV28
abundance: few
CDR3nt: TGTGCCAGCAGTTTTAGCGGGCGTTCGGAGACCCAGTACTTC
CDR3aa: CASSFSGRSETQYF

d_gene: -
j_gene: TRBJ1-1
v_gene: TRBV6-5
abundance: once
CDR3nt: TGTGCCAGCAGTTACCCCCTCGGGGGGGCTGGGACTGAAGCTTTCTTT
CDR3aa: CASSYPLGGAGTEAFF

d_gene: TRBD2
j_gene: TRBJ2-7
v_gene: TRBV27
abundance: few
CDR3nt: TGTGCCAGCAGTTTGGCGGGAGGTGATTCCTACGAGCAGTACTTC
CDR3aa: CASSLAGGDSYEQYF

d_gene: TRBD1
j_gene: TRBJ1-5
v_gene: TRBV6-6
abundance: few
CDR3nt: TGTGCCAGCAGTCCCGGGACAGGGAACAATCAGCCCCAGCATTTT
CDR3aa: CASSPGTGNNQPQHF

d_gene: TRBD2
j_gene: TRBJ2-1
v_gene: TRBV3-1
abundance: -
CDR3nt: TGTGCCAGCAGCCCGTGGACTAGCGGGAGCGATGAGCAGTTCTTC
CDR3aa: CASSPWTSGSDEQFF

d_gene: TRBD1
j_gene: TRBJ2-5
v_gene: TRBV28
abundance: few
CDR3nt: TGTGCCAGCAGTTTCATCGCTGGCAGGGGGCTTCAAGAGACCCAGTACTTC
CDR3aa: CASSFIAGRGLQETQYF

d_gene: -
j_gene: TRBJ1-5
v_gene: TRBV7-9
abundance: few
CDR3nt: TGTGCCAGCAGCTTCGGACAGATCAATCAGCCCCAGCATTTT
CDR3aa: CASSFGQINQPQHF

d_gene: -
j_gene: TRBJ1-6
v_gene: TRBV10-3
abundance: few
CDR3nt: TGTGCCATCAGTGAGTGGGCCAACAGGGAAAGATCACCCCTCCACTTT
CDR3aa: CAISEWANRERSPLHF

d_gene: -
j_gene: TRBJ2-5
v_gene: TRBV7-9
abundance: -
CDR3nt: TGTGCCAGCAGCTTAGGGTCTGGAGGGTTGGAGACCCAGTACTTC
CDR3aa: CASSLGSGGLETQYF

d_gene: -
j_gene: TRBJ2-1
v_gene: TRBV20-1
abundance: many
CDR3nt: TGCAGTGCTGGCTACCAGGGGACCCGAGGCGATGAGCAGTTCTTC
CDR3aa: CSAGYQGTRGDEQFF

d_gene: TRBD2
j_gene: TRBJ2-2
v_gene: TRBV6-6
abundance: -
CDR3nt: TGTGCCAGCTCCCTCGGGCGGGAGAACCGGCCCGGGGAGCTGTTTTTT
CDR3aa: CASSLGRENRPGELFF

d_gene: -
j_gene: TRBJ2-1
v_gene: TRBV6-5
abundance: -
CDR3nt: TGTGCCAGCAGTTACTCGACGCGCGCGGGTAACAATGAGCAGTTCTTC
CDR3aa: CASSYSTRAGNNEQFF

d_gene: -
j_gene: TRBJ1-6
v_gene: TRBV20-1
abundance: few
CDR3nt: TGCAGTGCTAGAGGGCCAGGAGATAATTCACCCCTCCACTTT
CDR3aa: CSARGPGDNSPLHF

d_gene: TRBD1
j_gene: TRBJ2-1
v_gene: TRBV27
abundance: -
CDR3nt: TGTGCCAGCAGAAGTATTGGGACAGGGGGCGATGAGCAGTTCTTC
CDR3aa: CASRSIGTGGDEQFF

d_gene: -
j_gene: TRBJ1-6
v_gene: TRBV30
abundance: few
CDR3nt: TGTGCCTGGAGTGTGGGGTCACCCCTCCACTTT
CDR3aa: CAWSVGSPLHF